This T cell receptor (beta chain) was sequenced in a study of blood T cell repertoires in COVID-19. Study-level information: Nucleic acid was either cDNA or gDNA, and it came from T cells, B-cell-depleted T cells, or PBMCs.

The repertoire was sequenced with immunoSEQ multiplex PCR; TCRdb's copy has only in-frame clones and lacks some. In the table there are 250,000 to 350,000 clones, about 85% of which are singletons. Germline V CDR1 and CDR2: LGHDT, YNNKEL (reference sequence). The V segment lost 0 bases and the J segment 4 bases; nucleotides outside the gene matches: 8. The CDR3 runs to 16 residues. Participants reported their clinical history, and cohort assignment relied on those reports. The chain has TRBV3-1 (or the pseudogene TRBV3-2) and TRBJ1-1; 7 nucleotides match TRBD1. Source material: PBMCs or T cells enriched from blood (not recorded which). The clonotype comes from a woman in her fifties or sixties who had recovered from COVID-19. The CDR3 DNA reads TGTGCCAGCAGCCAAGAGGGAGGCCAGGGGGGCACTGAAGCTTTCTTT. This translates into CASSQEGGQGGTEAFF.